Detailed here is one T cell receptor beta chain. Its antigen is undetermined. Sequencing was performed with immunoSEQ multiplex PCR; in TCRdb, only in-frame clones are kept and a portion is missing. The sample contains about 200,000 clones, 93% of which appear only once. The sample belongs to a study of T cell responses to AZD1222 COVID-19 vaccine. General study results and limits: Spike was spanned by vaccine-associated CD4 TCRs, with dominance at 160-218 and 743-854. Recipients of AZD1222 seropositive at baseline numbered only 5 to 7. Clonal diversity was possibly underestimated; the donors were predominantly white British and more often female.

The CDR3 contains 14 residues. Deletions cut 6 bases from V and 4 bases from J, with 15 bases between. Per the germline V gene, CDR1 is SGHTA and CDR2 is FQGNSA. Sequenced here: peripheral blood, sampled 28 days after the second AZD1222 dose. The chain joins TRBV7-2 to TRBJ1-2; possibly TRBD1 for D (6 bases). This receptor was taken from an adult who received the AZD1222 COVID-19 vaccine. This CDR3 is CASRPQGRSYGYTF. Here the CDR3 DNA reads TGTGCCAGCAGGCCACAGGGCCGCAGCTATGGCTACACCTTC.